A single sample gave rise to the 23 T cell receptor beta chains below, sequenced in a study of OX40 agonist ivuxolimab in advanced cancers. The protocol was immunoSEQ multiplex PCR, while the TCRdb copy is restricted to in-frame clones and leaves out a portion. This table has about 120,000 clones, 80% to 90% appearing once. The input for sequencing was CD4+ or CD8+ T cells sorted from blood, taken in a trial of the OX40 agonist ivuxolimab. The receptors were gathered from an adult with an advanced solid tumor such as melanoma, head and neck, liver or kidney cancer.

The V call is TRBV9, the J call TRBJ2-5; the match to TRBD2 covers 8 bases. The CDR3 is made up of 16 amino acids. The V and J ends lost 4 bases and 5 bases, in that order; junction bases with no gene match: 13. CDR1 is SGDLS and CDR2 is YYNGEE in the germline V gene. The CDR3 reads CASSPRGGTIGETQYF. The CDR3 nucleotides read TGTGCCAGCAGCCCCCGGGGGGGGACTATCGGGGAGACCCAGTACTTC.

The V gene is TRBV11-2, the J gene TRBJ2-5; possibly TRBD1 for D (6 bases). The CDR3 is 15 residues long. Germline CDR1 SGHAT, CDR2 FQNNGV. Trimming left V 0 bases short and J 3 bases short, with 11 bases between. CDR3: CASSLDRYREETQYF. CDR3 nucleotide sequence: TGTGCCAGCAGCTTAGATCGCTACAGGGAAGAGACCCAGTACTTC.

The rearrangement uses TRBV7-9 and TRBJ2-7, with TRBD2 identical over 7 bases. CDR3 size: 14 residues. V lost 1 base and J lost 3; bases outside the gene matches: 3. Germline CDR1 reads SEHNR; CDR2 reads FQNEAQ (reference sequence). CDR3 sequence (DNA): TGTGCCAGCAGCTTAGAAGGGAGGGTCTACGAGCAGTACTTC. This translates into CASSLEGRVYEQYF.

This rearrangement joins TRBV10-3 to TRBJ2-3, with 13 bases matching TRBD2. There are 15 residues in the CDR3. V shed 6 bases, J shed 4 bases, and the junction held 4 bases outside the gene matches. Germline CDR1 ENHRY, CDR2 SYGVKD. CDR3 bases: TGTGCCATCAGGACTAGCGGGGGGTACGCAGATACGCAGTATTTT. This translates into CAIRTSGGYADTQYF.

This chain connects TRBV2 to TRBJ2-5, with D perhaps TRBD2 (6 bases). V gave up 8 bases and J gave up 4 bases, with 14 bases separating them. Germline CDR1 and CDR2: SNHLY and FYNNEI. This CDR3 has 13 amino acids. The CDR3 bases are TGTGCCAGCTCCAATGTGGGGGGAGAGACCCAGTACTTC. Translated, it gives CASSNVGGETQYF.

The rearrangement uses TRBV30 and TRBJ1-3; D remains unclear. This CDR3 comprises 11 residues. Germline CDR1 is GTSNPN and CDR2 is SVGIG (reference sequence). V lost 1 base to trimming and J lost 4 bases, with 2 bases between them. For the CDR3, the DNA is TGTGCCTGGAGTGGAGGAAACACCATATATTTT. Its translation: CAWSGGNTIYF.

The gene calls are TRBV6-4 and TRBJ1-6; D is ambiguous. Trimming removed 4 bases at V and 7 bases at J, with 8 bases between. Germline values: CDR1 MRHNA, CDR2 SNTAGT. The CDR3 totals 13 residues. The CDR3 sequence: CASSAQLNSPLHF. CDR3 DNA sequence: TGTGCCAGCAGTGCTCAGTTAAATTCACCCCTCCACTTT.

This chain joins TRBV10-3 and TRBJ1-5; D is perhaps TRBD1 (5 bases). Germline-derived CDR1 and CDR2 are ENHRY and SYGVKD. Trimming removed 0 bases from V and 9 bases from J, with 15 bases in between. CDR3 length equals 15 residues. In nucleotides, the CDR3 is TGTGCCATCAGTGAGTCCACACCGGGGCTCGGGCCCCAGCATTTT. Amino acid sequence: CAISESTPGLGPQHF.

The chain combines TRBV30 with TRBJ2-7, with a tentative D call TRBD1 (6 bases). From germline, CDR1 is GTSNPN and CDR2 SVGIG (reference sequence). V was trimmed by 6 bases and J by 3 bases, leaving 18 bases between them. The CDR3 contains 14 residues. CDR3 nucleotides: TGTGCCTGTTCAGGGGCACCCCACTACTACGAGCAGTACTTC. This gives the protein CACSGAPHYYEQYF.

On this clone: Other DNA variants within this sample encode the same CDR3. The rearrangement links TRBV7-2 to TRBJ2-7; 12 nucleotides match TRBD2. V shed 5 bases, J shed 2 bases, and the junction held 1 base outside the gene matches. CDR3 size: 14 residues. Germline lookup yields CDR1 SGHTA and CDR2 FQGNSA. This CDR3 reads CASSPSGGAYEQYF. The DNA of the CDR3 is TGTGCCAGCAGCCCTAGCGGGGGGGCCTACGAGCAGTACTTC.

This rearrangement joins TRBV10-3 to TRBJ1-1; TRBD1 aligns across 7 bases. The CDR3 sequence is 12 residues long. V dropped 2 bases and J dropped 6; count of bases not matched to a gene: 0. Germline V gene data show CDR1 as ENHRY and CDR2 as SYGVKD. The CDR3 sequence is CAISEGQAEAFF. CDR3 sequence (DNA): TGTGCCATCAGTGAGGGACAGGCTGAAGCTTTCTTT.

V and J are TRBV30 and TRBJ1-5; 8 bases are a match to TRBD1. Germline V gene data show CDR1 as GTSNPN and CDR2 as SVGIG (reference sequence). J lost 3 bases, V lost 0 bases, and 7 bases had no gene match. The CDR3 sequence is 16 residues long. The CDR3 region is CAWSVQGGAANQPQHF. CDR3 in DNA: TGTGCCTGGAGTGTACAGGGGGGGGCCGCCAATCAGCCCCAGCATTTT.

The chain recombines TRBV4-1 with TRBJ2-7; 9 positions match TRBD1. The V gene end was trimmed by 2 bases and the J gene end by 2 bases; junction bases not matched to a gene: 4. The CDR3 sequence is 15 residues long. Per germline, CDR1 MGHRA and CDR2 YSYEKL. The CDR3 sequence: CASSQPGQGPYEQYF. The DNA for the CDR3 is TGCGCCAGCAGCCAACCTGGACAGGGGCCCTACGAGCAGTACTTC.

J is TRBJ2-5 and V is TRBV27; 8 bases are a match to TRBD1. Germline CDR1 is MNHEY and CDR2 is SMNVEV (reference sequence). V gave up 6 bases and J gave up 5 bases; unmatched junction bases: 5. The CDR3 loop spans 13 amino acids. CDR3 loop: CASRRTGSETQYF. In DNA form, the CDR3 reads TGTGCCAGCAGACGGACAGGGTCGGAGACCCAGTACTTC.

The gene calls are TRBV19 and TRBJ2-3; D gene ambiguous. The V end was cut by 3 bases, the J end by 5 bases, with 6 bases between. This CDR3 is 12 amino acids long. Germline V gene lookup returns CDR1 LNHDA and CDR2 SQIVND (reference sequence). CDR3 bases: TGTGCCAGTAGTATCAAAAGAGATACGCAGTATTTT. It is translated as CASSIKRDTQYF.

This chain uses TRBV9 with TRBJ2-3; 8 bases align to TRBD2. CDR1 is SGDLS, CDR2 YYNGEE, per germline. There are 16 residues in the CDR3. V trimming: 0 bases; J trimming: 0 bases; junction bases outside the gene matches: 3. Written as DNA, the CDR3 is TGTGCCAGCAGCGTAGCGCCGGGGGGGAGCACAGATACGCAGTATTTT. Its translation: CASSVAPGGSTDTQYF.

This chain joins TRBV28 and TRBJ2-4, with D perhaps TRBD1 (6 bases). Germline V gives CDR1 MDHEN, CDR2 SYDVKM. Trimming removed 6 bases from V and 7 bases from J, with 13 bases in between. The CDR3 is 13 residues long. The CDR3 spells CASRSQGPNIQYF. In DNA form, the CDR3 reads TGTGCCAGCAGATCCCAGGGGCCCAACATTCAGTACTTC. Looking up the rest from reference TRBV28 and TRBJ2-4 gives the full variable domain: DVKVTQSSRYLVKRTGEKVFLECVQDMDHENMFWYRQDPGLGLRLIYFSYDVKMKEKGDIPEGYSVSREKKERFSLILESASTNQTSMYLCASRSQGPNIQYFGAGTRLSVL.

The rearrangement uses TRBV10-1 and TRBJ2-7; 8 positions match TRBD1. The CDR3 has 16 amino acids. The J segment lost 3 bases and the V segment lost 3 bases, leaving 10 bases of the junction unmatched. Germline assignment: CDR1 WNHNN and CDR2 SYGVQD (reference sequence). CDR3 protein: CASSETWQGAYYEQYF. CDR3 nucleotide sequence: TGCGCCAGCAGTGAAACTTGGCAGGGGGCATACTACGAGCAGTACTTC.

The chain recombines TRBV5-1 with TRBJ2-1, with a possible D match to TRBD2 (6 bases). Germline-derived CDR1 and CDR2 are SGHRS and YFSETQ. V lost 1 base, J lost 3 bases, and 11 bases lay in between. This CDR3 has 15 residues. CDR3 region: CASSLTGDYYNEQFF. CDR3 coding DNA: TGCGCCAGCAGCTTGACGGGAGATTACTACAATGAGCAGTTCTTC.

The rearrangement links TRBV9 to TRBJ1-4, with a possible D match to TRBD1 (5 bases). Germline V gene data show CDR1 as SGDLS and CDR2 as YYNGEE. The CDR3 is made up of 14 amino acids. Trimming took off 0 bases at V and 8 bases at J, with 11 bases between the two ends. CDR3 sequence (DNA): TGTGCCAGCAGCGTAGGCCAGGGAAGCGAAAAACTGTTTTTT. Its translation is CASSVGQGSEKLFF.

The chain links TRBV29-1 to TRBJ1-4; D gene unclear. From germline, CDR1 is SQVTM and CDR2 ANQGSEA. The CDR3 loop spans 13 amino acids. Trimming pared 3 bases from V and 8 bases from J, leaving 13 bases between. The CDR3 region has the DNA TGCAGCGTTGATGGCCAGCGCGGGGAAAAACTGTTTTTT. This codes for CSVDGQRGEKLFF.

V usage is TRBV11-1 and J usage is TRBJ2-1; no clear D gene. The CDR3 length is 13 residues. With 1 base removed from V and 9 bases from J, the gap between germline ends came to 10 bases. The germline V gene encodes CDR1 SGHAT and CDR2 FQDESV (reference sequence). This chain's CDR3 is CASSLEIRAEQFF. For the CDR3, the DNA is TGTGCCAGCAGCTTAGAGATCCGTGCTGAGCAGTTCTTC.

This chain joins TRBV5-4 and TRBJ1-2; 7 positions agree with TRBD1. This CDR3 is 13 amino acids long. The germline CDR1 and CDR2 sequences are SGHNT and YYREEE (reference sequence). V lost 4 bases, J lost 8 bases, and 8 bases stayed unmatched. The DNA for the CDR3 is TGTGCCAGCAGCCTTGACAGGGTACGCGGCTACACCTTC. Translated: CASSLDRVRGYTF.